This T cell receptor (beta chain) is drawn from a study of shared clonotypes between healthy human individuals. The germline V gene has CDR1 ENHRY and CDR2 SYGVKD. Trimming cost V 2 bases and J 0 bases, with 13 bases left between them. This CDR3 comprises 16 residues. Generated by immunoSEQ multiplex PCR, the TCRdb table keeps only in-frame clones and is missing some. This sample has 2 million to 2.5 million clones, with 90% to 95% found just once. The TCR sequence derives from a man aged 18 to 30 in good health. Some clones in this sample may be carry-over from other donors' samples. The chain couples TRBV10-3 to TRBJ1-2; D unclear. The sequencing sample was made of naive CD4+ T cells from PBMCs. Subset in this sample: CD45RA+ positively selected. The CDR3 loop reads CAISESKASTNYGYTF. The CDR3 DNA sequence: TGTGCCATCAGTGAGAGCAAGGCGTCTACTAACTATGGCTACACCTTC.